This T cell receptor (beta chain) comes out of a study of blood T cell repertoires in COVID-19. As for the study in general: There were acute and convalescent COVID-19 samples, and they came from the United States, Italy and Spain. PBMCs, B-cell-depleted T cells, or T cells provided the cDNA or gDNA that made up the material.

Across 20 to 25 US areas, participants ranged in age from 18 to 89 years. Each participant's cohort was designated according to participant-reported clinical history. This clone came up once. Assay used: immunoSEQ multiplex PCR; TCRdb lists only in-frame clones, some missing. The table has 360,000 or so clones, 88% seen once; the top ten hold 0.95% to 1.1%. V trimming: 4 bases; J trimming: 4 bases; junction bases outside the gene matches: 5. CDR1 and CDR2 (germline): SGHTA, FQGTGA. The length of the CDR3 is 15 residues. The sequence was collected from a woman aged 25 to 39 who had been exposed to COVID-19. This sequence joins TRBV7-3 and TRBJ1-2; 11 bases align to TRBD1. The sequenced sample consisted of PBMCs or T cells enriched from blood (not recorded which). The CDR3, as DNA: TGTGCCAGCAGCTCGGACAGGGGGCCCTTCTATGGCTACACCTTC. Translation: CASSSDRGPFYGYTF.